This TCR beta chain was obtained from a study of T-cell reconstitution after alpha-beta-depleted transplantation in children. Findings and caveats of the study: Newly produced T cells mostly accounted for T-cell counts and diversity one year post-transplant.

Molecular barcoding with unique molecular identifiers was used for the TCRbeta library. One entry per CDR3 protein, called by TCRdb with MiXCR from the PCR reads. The data show about 600,000 distinct CDR3 sequences, roughly 13% seen once. This clonotype was picked up many times. The antigen is unknown. CDR1 SGHVS and CDR2 FQNEAQ come from the germline V gene. The V end lost 2 bases, the J end lost 6 bases, and 11 bases lay between the germline ends. The CDR3 totals 13 residues. The rearrangement links TRBV7-8 to TRBJ2-7; perhaps TRBD2 as D (5 bases). The input for sequencing was PBMCs, mostly from graft donor cells, taken 360 days after TCRalphabeta/CD19-depleted stem cell transplant. The receptor comes from a male patient between 5 and 17 years old who had a stem cell transplant for acute myeloid leukemia, so the T cells may come from the graft donor. CDR3 sequence reads: CASSLRRGGEQYF. The CDR3 region has the DNA TGTGCCAGCAGCTTAAGGAGAGGAGGCGAGCAGTACTTC.